Described below is a single TCR beta chain sequence and its context. Its ends do not fully match the called genes, so a read error is possible. The protocol attached unique molecular identifiers to individual cDNA molecules. TCRdb re-called the 5' RACE reads through MiXCR, storing one row per CDR3 protein. The sample includes about 130,000 distinct CDR3 sequences, more than 12% of them seen just once. This specimen belongs to a study of early T cells in non-severe SARS-CoV-2 infection. Germline V gene data show CDR1 as SGHTS and CDR2 as YDEGEE. CDR3 length: 12 residues. The specimen was whole blood. The TCR originated in an adult who was a healthcare worker with PCR-confirmed SARS-CoV-2 infection or an uninfected control (not recorded which). The chain links TRBV5-8 to TRBJ2-3; D unresolved. CDR3 coding DNA: TGTGCCAGCAGCTTCAGGACCTCCTCTAAGAATTTT. Translated: CASSFRTSSKNF.